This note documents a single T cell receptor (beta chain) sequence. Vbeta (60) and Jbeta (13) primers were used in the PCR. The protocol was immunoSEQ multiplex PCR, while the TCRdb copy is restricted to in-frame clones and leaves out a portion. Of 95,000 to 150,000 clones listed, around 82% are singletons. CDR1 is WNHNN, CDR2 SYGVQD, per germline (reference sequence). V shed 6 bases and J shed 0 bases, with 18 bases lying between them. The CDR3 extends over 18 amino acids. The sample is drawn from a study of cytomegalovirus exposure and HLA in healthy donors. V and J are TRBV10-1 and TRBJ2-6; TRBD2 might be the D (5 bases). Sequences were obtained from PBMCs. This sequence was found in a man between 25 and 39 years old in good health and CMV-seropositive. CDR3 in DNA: TGCGCCAGCAGGCTCCCGGAGGACTCGCCCTCTGGGGCCAACGTCCTGACTTTC. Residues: CASRLPEDSPSGANVLTF.